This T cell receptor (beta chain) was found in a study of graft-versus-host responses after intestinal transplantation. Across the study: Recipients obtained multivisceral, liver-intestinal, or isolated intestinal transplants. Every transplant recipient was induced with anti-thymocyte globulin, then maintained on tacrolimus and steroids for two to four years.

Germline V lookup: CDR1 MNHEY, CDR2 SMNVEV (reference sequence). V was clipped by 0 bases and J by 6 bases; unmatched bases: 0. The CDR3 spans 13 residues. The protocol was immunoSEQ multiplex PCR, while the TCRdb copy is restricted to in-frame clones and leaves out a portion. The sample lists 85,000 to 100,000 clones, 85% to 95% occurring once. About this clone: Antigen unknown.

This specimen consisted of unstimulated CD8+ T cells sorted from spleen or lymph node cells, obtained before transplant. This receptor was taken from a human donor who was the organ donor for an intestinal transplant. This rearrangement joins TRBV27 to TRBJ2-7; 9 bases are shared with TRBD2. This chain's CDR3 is CASSLSSGSEQYF. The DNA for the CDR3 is TGTGCCAGCAGTTTATCTAGCGGGAGCGAGCAGTACTTC.